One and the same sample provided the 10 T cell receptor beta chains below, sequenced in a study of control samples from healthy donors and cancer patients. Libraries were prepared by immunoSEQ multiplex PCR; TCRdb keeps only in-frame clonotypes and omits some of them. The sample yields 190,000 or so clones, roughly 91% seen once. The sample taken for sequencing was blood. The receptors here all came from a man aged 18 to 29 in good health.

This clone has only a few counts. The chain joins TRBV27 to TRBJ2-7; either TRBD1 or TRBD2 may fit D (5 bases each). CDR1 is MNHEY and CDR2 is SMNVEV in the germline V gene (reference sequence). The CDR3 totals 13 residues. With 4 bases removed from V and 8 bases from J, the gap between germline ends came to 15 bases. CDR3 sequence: CASSSGRDLKQYF. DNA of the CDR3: TGTGCCAGCAGTTCAGGCAGGGACCTTAAGCAGTACTTC.

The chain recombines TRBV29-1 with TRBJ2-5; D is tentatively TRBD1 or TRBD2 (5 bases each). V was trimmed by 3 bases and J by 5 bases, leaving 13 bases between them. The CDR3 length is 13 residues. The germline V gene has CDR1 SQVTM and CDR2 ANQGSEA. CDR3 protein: CSVESGPGETQYF. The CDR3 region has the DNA TGCAGCGTTGAGTCGGGGCCGGGGGAGACCCAGTACTTC.

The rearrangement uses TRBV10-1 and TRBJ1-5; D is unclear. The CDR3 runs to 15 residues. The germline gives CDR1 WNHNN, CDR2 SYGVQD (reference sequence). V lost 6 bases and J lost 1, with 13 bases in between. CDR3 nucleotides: TGCGCCAGCAGAGTCTTGCGGGGAAGCAATCAGCCCCAGCATTTT. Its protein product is CASRVLRGSNQPQHF.

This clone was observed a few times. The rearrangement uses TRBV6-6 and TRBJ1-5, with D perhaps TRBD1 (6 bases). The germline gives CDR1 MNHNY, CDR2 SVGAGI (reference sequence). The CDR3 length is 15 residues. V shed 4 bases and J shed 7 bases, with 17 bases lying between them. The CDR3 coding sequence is TGTGCCAGCAGTTCCCTCCGGGACAATGGCCAGCCCCAGCATTTT. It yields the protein CASSSLRDNGQPQHF.

CDR3 residues: CARNRLGVEVYNEKLFF. For the CDR3, the DNA is TGTGCCAGAAATCGGCTTGGTGTGGAGGTCTATAATGAAAAACTGTTTTTT. This sequence joins TRBV5-3 and TRBJ1-4; no clear D gene. TRBV5-3 is an ORF for which the function is uncertain. V lost 6 bases and J lost 4, with 22 bases in between. This CDR3 has 17 amino acids.

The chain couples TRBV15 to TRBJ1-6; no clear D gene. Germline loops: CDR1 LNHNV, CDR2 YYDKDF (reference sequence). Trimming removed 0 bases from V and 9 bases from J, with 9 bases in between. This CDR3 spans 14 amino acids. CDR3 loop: CATSRDYEGSPLHF. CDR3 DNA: TGTGCCACCAGCAGAGATTACGAAGGTTCACCCCTCCACTTT.

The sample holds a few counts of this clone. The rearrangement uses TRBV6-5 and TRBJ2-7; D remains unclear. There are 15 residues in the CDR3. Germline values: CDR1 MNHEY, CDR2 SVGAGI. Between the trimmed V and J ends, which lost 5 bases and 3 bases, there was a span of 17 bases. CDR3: CASSPPWLINYEQYF. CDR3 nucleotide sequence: TGTGCCAGCAGTCCCCCTTGGCTCATAAACTACGAGCAGTACTTC.

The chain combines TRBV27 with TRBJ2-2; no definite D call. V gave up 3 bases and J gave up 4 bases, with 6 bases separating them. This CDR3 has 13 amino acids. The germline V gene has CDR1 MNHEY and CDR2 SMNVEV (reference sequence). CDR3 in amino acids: CASSFWATGELFF. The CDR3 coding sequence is TGTGCCAGCAGTTTTTGGGCCACCGGGGAGCTGTTTTTT.

The chain's CDR3 is CASSREGRNQPQHF. CDR3 in DNA: TGTGCCAGTAGTAGGGAGGGGAGGAACCAGCCCCAGCATTTT. The chain links TRBV19 to TRBJ1-5; TRBD1 might be the D (5 bases). This CDR3 spans 14 amino acids. CDR1 is LNHDA, CDR2 SQIVND, per germline (reference sequence). Between the trimmed V and J ends, which lost 4 bases and 7 bases, there was a span of 14 bases.

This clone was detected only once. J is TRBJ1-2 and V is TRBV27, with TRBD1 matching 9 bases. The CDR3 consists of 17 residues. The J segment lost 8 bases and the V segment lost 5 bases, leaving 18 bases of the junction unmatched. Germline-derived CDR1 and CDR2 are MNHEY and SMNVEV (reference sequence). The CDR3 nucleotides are TGTGCCAGCAGTCCGAAGGGTCCTACAGGGGGCCGGGAGGGCTACACCTTC. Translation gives CASSPKGPTGGREGYTF.